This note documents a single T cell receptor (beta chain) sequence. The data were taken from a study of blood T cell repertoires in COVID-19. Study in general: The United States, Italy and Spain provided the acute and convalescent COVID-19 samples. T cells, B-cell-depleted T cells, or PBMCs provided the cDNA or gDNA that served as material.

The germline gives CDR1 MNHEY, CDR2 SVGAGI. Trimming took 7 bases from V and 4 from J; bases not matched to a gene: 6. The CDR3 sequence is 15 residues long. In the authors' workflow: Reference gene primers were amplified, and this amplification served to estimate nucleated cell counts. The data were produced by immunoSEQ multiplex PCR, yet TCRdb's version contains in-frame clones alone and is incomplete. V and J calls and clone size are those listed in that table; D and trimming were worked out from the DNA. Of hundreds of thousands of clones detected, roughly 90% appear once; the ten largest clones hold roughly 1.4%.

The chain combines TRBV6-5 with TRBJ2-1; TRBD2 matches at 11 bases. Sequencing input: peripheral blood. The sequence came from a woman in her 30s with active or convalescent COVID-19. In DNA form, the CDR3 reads TGTGCCAGCATTCCAACTAGCGGGGGATACAATGAGCAGTTCTTC. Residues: CASIPTSGGYNEQFF.